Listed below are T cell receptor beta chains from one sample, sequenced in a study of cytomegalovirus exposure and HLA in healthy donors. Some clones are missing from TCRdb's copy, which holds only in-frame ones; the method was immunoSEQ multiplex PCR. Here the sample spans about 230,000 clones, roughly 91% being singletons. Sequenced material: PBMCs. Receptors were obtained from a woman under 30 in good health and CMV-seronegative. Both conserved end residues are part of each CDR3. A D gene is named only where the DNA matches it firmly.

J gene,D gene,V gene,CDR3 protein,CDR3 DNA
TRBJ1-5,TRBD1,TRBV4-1,CASSGQAGNQPQHF,TGCGCCAGCAGTGGACAGGCTGGTAATCAGCCCCAGCATTTT
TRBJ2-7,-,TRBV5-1,CASSLESGEQYF,TGCGCCAGCAGCTTGGAGTCGGGGGAGCAGTACTTC
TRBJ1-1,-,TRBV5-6,CASSSDLEGNTEAFF,TGTGCCAGCAGCTCGGACTTAGAGGGAAACACTGAAGCTTTCTTT
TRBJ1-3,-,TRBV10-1,CASSENRVNTIYF,TGCGCCAGCAGTGAGAACAGGGTGAACACCATATATTTT
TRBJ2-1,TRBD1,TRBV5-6,CASSQGQGFYNEQFF,TGTGCCAGCAGTCAGGGACAGGGGTTTTACAATGAGCAGTTCTTC
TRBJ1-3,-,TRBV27,CASSSAGNTIYF,TGTGCCAGCAGTTCCGCTGGAAACACCATATATTTT
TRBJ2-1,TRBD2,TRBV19,CASSLTRTSGYNEQFF,TGTGCCAGTAGCCTAACCCGGACTAGCGGCTACAATGAGCAGTTCTTC
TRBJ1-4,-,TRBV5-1,CASSYSTSGNEKLFF,TGCGCCAGCAGCTACTCCACTTCGGGTAATGAAAAACTGTTTTTT
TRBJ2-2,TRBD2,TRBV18,CASSPRAAGANTGELFF,TGTGCCAGCTCACCCCGGGCGGCGGGGGCGAACACCGGGGAGCTGTTTTTT
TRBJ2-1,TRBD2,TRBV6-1,CASSAIAGGVNEQFF,TGTGCCAGCAGCGCAATAGCGGGGGGGGTCAATGAGCAGTTCTTC
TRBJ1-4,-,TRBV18,CASSPVEREKLFF,TGTGCCAGCTCACCCGTCGAGCGCGAAAAACTGTTTTTT
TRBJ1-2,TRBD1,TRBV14,CASSQGFWTGEYGYTF,TGTGCCAGCAGCCAAGGGTTCTGGACAGGGGAGTATGGCTACACCTTC
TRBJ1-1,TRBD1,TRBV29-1,CSAEQGAFAFF,TGCAGCGCGGAACAGGGGGCCTTCGCTTTCTTT
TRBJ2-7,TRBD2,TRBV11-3,CASSLSGSYEQYF,TGTGCCAGCAGCTTAAGCGGGAGCTACGAGCAGTACTTC
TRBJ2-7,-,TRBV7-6,CASSFNGAGEQYF,TGTGCCAGCAGCTTTAACGGAGCAGGGGAGCAGTACTTC
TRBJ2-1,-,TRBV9,CASSVGDKYNEQFF,TGTGCCAGCAGCGTAGGGGACAAATACAATGAGCAGTTCTTC
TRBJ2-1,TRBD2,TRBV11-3,CASSLAIAGNNEQFF,TGTGCCAGCAGCTTAGCGATAGCGGGGAACAATGAGCAGTTCTTC
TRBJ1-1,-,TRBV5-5,CASSLAPNGQHEAFF,TGTGCCAGCAGCTTGGCACCGAACGGACAGCATGAAGCTTTCTTT
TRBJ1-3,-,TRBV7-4,CASSLCDNRNTIYF,TGTGCCAGCAGCTTGTGTGACAATCGAAACACCATATATTTT
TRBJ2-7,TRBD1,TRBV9,CASSSPGTGTGGYEQYF,TGTGCCAGCAGCTCCCCTGGGACCGGGACAGGGGGCTACGAGCAGTACTTC